The rows below give T cell receptor beta chains drawn from one sample of a study of blood T cell repertoires in COVID-19. Assay: immunoSEQ multiplex PCR; the TCRdb copy retains only in-frame clones and omits some. The table has about 210,000 clones, approximately 82% seen once. The sample taken for sequencing was peripheral blood. The source is a man aged 50 to 60 with active or convalescent COVID-19. CDR3s include the opening cysteine and the closing phenylalanine or tryptophan. A D gene is named only where the DNA matches it firmly. Only part of the rows carry a size: once, few, many, or a class if the clone is expanded.

size | J | V | D | DNA | CDR3
NA | TRBJ2-3 | TRBV9 | TRBD2 | TGTGCCAGCAGTGCAGTAGCTAGCGGGGTTAGCACAGATACGCAGTATTTT | CASSAVASGVSTDTQYF
NA | TRBJ2-7 | TRBV19 | TRBD2 | TGTGCCAGTAGTAGAGGGAGGGGCGAGCAGTACTTC | CASSRGRGEQYF
few | TRBJ1-2 | TRBV30 | TRBD1 | TGTGCCTGGAGTGTCGCCGGGACAGGCTTCGGGAAAGGCTATGGCTACACCTTC | CAWSVAGTGFGKGYGYTF
NA | TRBJ1-2 | TRBV6-5 | NA | TGTGCCAGCTGGGGGGGGGATGGCTACACCTTC | CASWGGDGYTF
NA | TRBJ2-7 | TRBV28 | NA | TGTGCCAGCAGTTTATATCGGGGGGCCCACTACGAGCAGTACTTC | CASSLYRGAHYEQYF
once | TRBJ2-7 | TRBV27 | TRBD2 | TGTGCCAGCAGTTTGACTAGCGGGAGCTTCTACGAGCAGTACTTC | CASSLTSGSFYEQYF
once | TRBJ2-5 | TRBV6-5 | NA | TGTGCCAGCAATAGACAGGTTCGGCGGGAGACCCAGTACTTC | CASNRQVRRETQYF
NA | TRBJ1-2 | TRBV7-8 | NA | TGTGCCAGCAGCTTAGCGGCCAGGGGCTATGGCTACACCTTC | CASSLAARGYGYTF
NA | TRBJ1-4 | TRBV5-1 | NA | TGCGCCAGCAGCTTCAGCCGACAGGTAATTAATGAAAAACTGTTTTTT | CASSFSRQVINEKLFF
NA | TRBJ1-4 | TRBV28 | TRBD1 | TGTGCCAGCGGGACAGGGGACAGTGAAAAACTGTTTTTT | CASGTGDSEKLFF
once | TRBJ2-1 | TRBV27 | TRBD1 | TGTGCCAGCAGTGCTGGGACAGGTGTTCTTAATGAGCAGTTCTTC | CASSAGTGVLNEQFF
NA | TRBJ1-2 | TRBV9 | NA | TGTGCCAGCAGCGTAGTAGAAGCTAACTATGGCTACACCTTC | CASSVVEANYGYTF
few | TRBJ1-1 | TRBV24-1 | TRBD1 | TGTGCCACCAGTGAGAGACAGGGTGGGGGTATAAGGAACACTGAAGCTTTCTTT | CATSERQGGGIRNTEAFF
NA | TRBJ2-1 | TRBV7-2 | TRBD2 | TGTGCCAGCAGCCCCAGGTCGGGGGGGCCCTACAATGAGCAGTTCTTC | CASSPRSGGPYNEQFF
NA | TRBJ2-5 | TRBV27 | TRBD2 | TGTGCCAGCAGACCTGGGACTAGCGGGGGTGAGACCCAGTACTTC | CASRPGTSGGETQYF
NA | TRBJ1-2 | TRBV28 | NA | TGTGCCAGCAGTTTGGTCGGATCGGGAGGGCACGGCTACACCTTC | CASSLVGSGGHGYTF
NA | TRBJ2-1 | TRBV27 | NA | TGTGCCAGCAGTTTTGGAGCGGAACCCTACAATGAGCAGTTCTTC | CASSFGAEPYNEQFF
few | TRBJ2-5 | TRBV19 | TRBD1 | TGTGCCAGTAGTAGTCAGGGGGCGGGAAAAGAGACCCAGTACTTC | CASSSQGAGKETQYF
once | TRBJ1-2 | TRBV5-6 | NA | TGTGCCAGCAGCTTGACAGGGTCTGGCTACACCTTC | CASSLTGSGYTF
NA | TRBJ1-1 | TRBV3-1/TRBV3-2 | NA | TGTGCCAGCAGCCACACATATCCGGGACAAAGTACAACTGAAGCTTTCTTT | CASSHTYPGQSTTEAFF
NA | TRBJ2-3 | TRBV25-1 | TRBD2 | TGTGCCAGCAGCGAGTTTCGGGGGGGCGCGGATACGCAGTATTTT | CASSEFRGGADTQYF
NA | TRBJ1-6 | TRBV19 | NA | TGTGCCAGTAGCCTATACGGGTCGGGTTATTCACCCCTCCACTTT | CASSLYGSGYSPLHF
NA | TRBJ1-2 | TRBV7-9 | NA | TGTGCCAGCAGCTCGGGACACGGTAGTGGCTACACCTTC | CASSSGHGSGYTF
NA | TRBJ2-7 | TRBV9 | NA | TGTGCCAGCAGCCGGTCAGGGGAGAGGTTCTACGAGCAGTACTTC | CASSRSGERFYEQYF
few | TRBJ1-1 | TRBV5-1 | NA | TGCGCCAGCACCTCGGAAGCGGTTAACACTGAAGCTTTCTTT | CASTSEAVNTEAFF
once | TRBJ2-3 | TRBV28 | NA | TGTGCCAGCAGAACTCTGATCCCAGATACGCAGTATTTT | CASRTLIPDTQYF
NA | TRBJ2-3 | TRBV11-2 | TRBD2 | TGTGCCAGCAGCTTTGGACTAGCGGGAACAGATACGCAGTATTTT | CASSFGLAGTDTQYF
once | TRBJ1-2 | TRBV6-2/TRBV6-3 | NA | TGTGCCAGCAGCGACGACGCGGTCACCAGCTATGGCTACACCTTC | CASSDDAVTSYGYTF
NA | TRBJ2-1 | TRBV27 | TRBD1 | TGTGCCAGCAGTTTACTCCCTCCCTGGGCTAGCAGGGGGTTGCCAACCAATGAGCAGTTCTTC | CASSLLPPWASRGLPTNEQFF
few | TRBJ2-1 | TRBV5-1 | TRBD2 | TGCGCCAGCAGCTTGGTGACTAGCGGGAGCAATGAGCAGTTCTTC | CASSLVTSGSNEQFF
NA | TRBJ1-2 | TRBV10-3 | NA | TGTGCCATCAGTGAGACCGGACGAGGGGGCTATGGCTACACCTTC | CAISETGRGGYGYTF
once | TRBJ2-7 | TRBV3-1/TRBV3-2 | TRBD1 | TGTGCCAGCAGCCGTCTGATACAGGGGGCGCAGGACGAGCAGTACTTC | CASSRLIQGAQDEQYF
NA | TRBJ1-5 | TRBV19 | TRBD1 | TGTGCCAGTAGCCACCGGGACAGAGGGCAGCCCCAGCATTTT | CASSHRDRGQPQHF
NA | TRBJ1-6 | TRBV30 | NA | TGTGCCTTGACAGTCTATAATTCACCCCTCCACTTT | CALTVYNSPLHF
NA | TRBJ2-5 | TRBV11-3 | TRBD2 | TGTGCCAGCAGCCCGACTGGCGGGGGGCAAGAGACCCAGTACTTC | CASSPTGGGQETQYF
NA | TRBJ1-1 | TRBV7-2 | TRBD1 | TGTGCCAGCAGCTTAGCGCCGGCAGGGGGTAGTACTGAAGCTTTCTTT | CASSLAPAGGSTEAFF
NA | TRBJ2-1 | TRBV12-5 | TRBD2 | TGTGCTAGTGGTTCCAGCGGGGGGGCCCACAATGAGCAGTTCTTC | CASGSSGGAHNEQFF
few | TRBJ1-2 | TRBV19 | NA | TGTGCCAGTAGTTCGGGAGGACATGGCTACACCTTC | CASSSGGHGYTF
NA | TRBJ1-4 | TRBV5-1 | NA | TGCGCCAGCAGCCCATACACCATGACAGCCGGACGTGAAAAACTGTTTTTT | CASSPYTMTAGREKLFF
few | TRBJ2-5 | TRBV5-1 | NA | TGCGCCAGCAGCCCCTCAGGGGAAGAGACCCAGTACTTC | CASSPSGEETQYF
NA | TRBJ2-7 | TRBV20-1 | NA | TGCAGTGCTAGTGAGAACAGGCAGTACTTC | CSASENRQYF
NA | TRBJ1-5 | TRBV19 | TRBD1 | TGTGCCAGTAGTATTGAGGGGGCGCTTTATCAGCCCCAGCATTTT | CASSIEGALYQPQHF
NA | TRBJ2-2 | TRBV6-6 | NA | TGTGCCAGCAGGATCAGGGAGGACACCGGGGAGCTGTTTTTT | CASRIREDTGELFF
NA | TRBJ2-3 | TRBV5-6 | NA | TGTGCCAGCAGCTTGGTAGTTAAACTCGGGGGTGCAGATACGCAGTATTTT | CASSLVVKLGGADTQYF
NA | TRBJ1-2 | TRBV5-1 | TRBD1 | TGCGCCAGCAGCTTGGTACAGGGGAGTTACTATGGCTACACCTTC | CASSLVQGSYYGYTF
NA | TRBJ2-1 | TRBV18 | NA | TGTGCCAGCTCACAGGGGGTACAATATGAGCAGTTCTTC | CASSQGVQYEQFF
NA | TRBJ2-1 | TRBV27 | NA | TGTGCCAGCAGACCGCAGCTATCTCTAGCCGATAATGAGCAGTTCTTC | CASRPQLSLADNEQFF
few | TRBJ2-1 | TRBV12-5 | TRBD1 | TGTGCTAGTGGTTTGGTCCTCCCGGGACAGGTCATATACAATGAGCAGTTCTTC | CASGLVLPGQVIYNEQFF
NA | TRBJ2-3 | TRBV21-1 | NA | TGTGCCAGCAGCAAAGCTCGACTAGCGGGAAATGAGAGCACAGATACGCAGTATTTT | CASSKARLAGNESTDTQYF
NA | TRBJ1-2 | TRBV3-1/TRBV3-2 | TRBD1 | TGTGCCAGCAGCCTCGGACAGGGAGACTATGGCTACACCTTC | CASSLGQGDYGYTF
once | TRBJ2-7 | TRBV7-2 | NA | TGTGCCAGCAGCTTACGCAGGGTGGACGAGCAGTACTTC | CASSLRRVDEQYF